This record concerns one T cell receptor beta chain sequence. Antigen: not known. V shed 4 bases and J shed 4 bases, with 7 bases lying between them. CDR3 length: 12 amino acids. Germline loops: CDR1 MNHEY, CDR2 SVGAGI. These data originate in a study of post-analysis software for immune sequencing data. Study outcomes and limitations: Patients had higher frequencies than controls of about five TRBV segments, including TRBV5-6, TRBV5-1 and TRBV20-1. Analysis by F measure revealed that same-batch samples clustered strongly together. Controls showed significantly higher normalized Chao1 diversity than did multiple sclerosis patients.

Prepared libraries of TCR beta cDNA carried unique molecular identifiers. The source material, about 0.9 to 11 million T cells, gave rise to 500,000 or so cDNA molecules. Each CDR3 protein is one row after TCRdb ran MiXCR on the PCR reads. The profile covers 380,000 or so distinct CDR3 sequences, with roughly 36% appearing a single time and over 10% taken by the ten largest. This sequence was found in a girl aged 5 to 17 with multiple sclerosis. Sequenced input: blood. The chain combines TRBV6-5 with TRBJ1-2; no clear D gene. The CDR3 DNA sequence: TGTGCCAGCAGTTTGGCGGCCTATGGCTACACCTTC. Amino acid sequence: CASSLAAYGYTF.